These 23 T cell receptor beta chains were all obtained from the same sample, sequenced in a study of blood T cells in healthy people across ages. Using a J-beta primer mix together with a sample-barcoded 5' primer, a second PCR was run for about 6 to 12 cycles. Via MiXCR, TCRdb re-called the 5' RACE reads, giving one row per CDR3 protein. The profile shows some 1.4 million distinct CDR3 sequences, approximately 42% of them singletons. Material: blood. The receptor source for this set is a woman aged 18-30 years in good health.

This clonotype occurred a few times. The chain employs TRBV27 and TRBJ1-2; maybe TRBD1 (6 bases). V was cut by 3 bases and J by 0 bases, with 11 bases left in between. The CDR3 spans 15 residues. Per the germline V gene, CDR1 is MNHEY and CDR2 is SMNVEV (reference sequence). The CDR3 bases are TGTGCCAGCAGTTTGACAGGTCCTACTAACTATGGCTACACCTTC. This encodes CASSLTGPTNYGYTF.

V is TRBV4-1 and J is TRBJ1-6, with D perhaps matching TRBD1 (6 bases). The CDR3 is made up of 15 amino acids. Germline CDR1 MGHRA, CDR2 YSYEKL. V was pared by 0 bases and J by 13 bases, with 16 bases between. The CDR3 nucleotides are TGCGCCAGCAGCCAAGATAGACAGGACGGTACGCCCCTCCACTTT. This codes for CASSQDRQDGTPLHF.

The table lists this clonotype with a few counts. Given a much more abundant clone one base away, this may be a read error. The V and J genes are TRBV14 and TRBJ2-1; the D is unclear. The J call may not be correct, given that the DNA end is closer to TRBJ2-7. This CDR3 spans 13 amino acids. CDR1 and CDR2 (germline): SGHDN, FVKESK. The CDR3 reads CASSQDYYNEQYF. CDR3 nucleotides: TGTGCCAGCAGCCAAGATTATTACAATGAGCAGTACTTC.

This chain uses TRBV7-8 with TRBJ1-1; the match to TRBD1 covers 7 bases. CDR1 is SGHVS and CDR2 is FQNEAQ in the germline V gene. Trimming cost V 2 bases and J 3 bases; bases outside gene matches: 6. The CDR3 totals 15 residues. The CDR3 nucleotides are TGTGCCAGCAGCTTATACGGACAGGACGACACTGAAGCTTTCTTT. This codes for CASSLYGQDDTEAFF.

The chain employs TRBV6-6 and TRBJ2-7; 11 bases are shared with TRBD2. With 8 bases clipped from V and 2 bases from J, the junction kept 5 bases outside the gene matches. CDR3 size: 14 residues. Per germline, CDR1 MNHNY and CDR2 SVGAGI (reference sequence). The CDR3 region has the DNA TGTGCCAGCGCTAGCGGGGGGACGACCTACGAGCAGTACTTC. Translating it yields CASASGGTTYEQYF.

To note about this clonotype: This clone may be a read error of a much larger clone one base away. The genes are TRBV12-3 or TRBV12-4 and TRBJ1-2; D call uncertain. The V end lost 5 bases, the J end lost 4 bases, and 11 bases lay between the germline ends. The CDR3 is 13 amino acids. The CDR3 sequence: CASSVGETYGYTF. The CDR3 nucleotides read TGTGCCAGCAGTGTGGGAGAGACCTATGGCTACACCTTC.

The V call is TRBV5-1, the J call TRBJ1-4, with D possibly matching TRBD1 (6 bases). Germline CDR1 reads SGHRS; CDR2 reads YFSETQ. The CDR3 runs 14 residues. V was pared by 0 bases and J by 5 bases, with 8 bases between. In nucleotides, the CDR3 is TGCGCCAGCAGCTTGGACAGGGAAAATGAAAAACTGTTTTTT. Its protein is CASSLDRENEKLFF.

J is TRBJ2-3 and V is TRBV20-1; D is ambiguous. Germline values: CDR1 DFQATT, CDR2 SNEGSKA (reference sequence). The CDR3 totals 13 residues. Deletions cut 5 bases from V and 4 bases from J, with 13 bases between. CDR3 in DNA: TGCAGTGCTCCCGAACCTCGGGCAGATACGCAGTATTTT. Protein sequence: CSAPEPRADTQYF.

The rearrangement uses TRBV10-3 and TRBJ1-2; possible D gene TRBD1, 6 bases. Per germline, CDR1 ENHRY and CDR2 SYGVKD. Trimming removed 8 bases from V and 8 bases from J, with 21 bases in between. The length of the CDR3 is 14 residues. As DNA, the CDR3 is TGTGCCATCGATACAGGGATTAGCCTAGGCGGCTACACCTTC. Amino acids: CAIDTGISLGGYTF.

The CDR3 loop is CASSHFPDYDTQYF. In DNA form, the CDR3 reads TGTGCCAGCAGCCACTTCCCGGACTATGATACGCAGTATTTT. This sequence joins TRBV4-2 and TRBJ2-3; tentatively, D is TRBD2 (6 bases). V dropped 3 bases and J dropped 6 bases, with 13 bases sitting between them. The CDR3 runs 14 residues. From germline, CDR1 is LGHNA and CDR2 YNFKEQ.

The rearrangement uses TRBV12-3 or TRBV12-4 and TRBJ2-2; 11 bases are a match to TRBD2. CDR3 length: 14 amino acids. Germline trimming cut 8 bases from V and 4 bases from J; bases unmatched to any gene: 3. CDR3 in amino acids: CASWTSGSTGELFF. CDR3 sequence (DNA): TGTGCCAGCTGGACTAGCGGGTCCACCGGGGAGCTGTTTTTT.

This clonotype was counted only a few times. This chain joins TRBV2 and TRBJ2-7; maybe TRBD2 (5 bases). V was clipped by 6 bases and J by 4 bases, with 10 bases between them. CDR1 is SNHLY and CDR2 is FYNNEI in the germline V gene. The CDR3 runs 12 residues. This CDR3 is CASRADQYEQYF. CDR3 DNA: TGTGCCAGCAGAGCGGACCAGTACGAGCAGTACTTC.

This clonotype was counted a few times. The CDR3 loop is CASSPPYSGTGRLVVYEQYF. CDR3 in DNA: TGTGCCAGCAGCCCACCTTACTCCGGGACAGGAAGGTTGGTCGTCTACGAGCAGTACTTC. The chain combines TRBV3-1 with TRBJ2-4; 8 nucleotides align to TRBD1. Judging by the DNA end, TRBJ2-7 fits better; the J call may be wrong. This CDR3 is 20 amino acids long. Germline CDR1 reads LGHDT; CDR2 reads YNNKEL (reference sequence).

The CDR3 DNA follows: TGCAGTGTGACAGGGGGCGTACTGCCCCCCTACAATGAGCAGTTCTTC. This encodes CSVTGGVLPPYNEQFF. The J gene is TRBJ2-1, the V gene TRBV20-1; 10 bases match TRBD1. This CDR3 comprises 16 residues. The junction had 11 bases not matched to a gene; V was cut back by 7 bases and J by 2 bases. Per germline, CDR1 DFQATT and CDR2 SNEGSKA (reference sequence).

This rearrangement joins TRBV4-1 to TRBJ2-5; 10 positions match TRBD2. CDR1 is MGHRA, CDR2 YSYEKL, per germline. J lost 11 bases, V lost 1 base, and 13 bases had no gene match. The CDR3 contains 16 residues. CDR3 sequence: CASSQVSLAGVGEQYF. Written as DNA, the CDR3 is TGCGCCAGCAGCCAAGTTTCGCTAGCGGGAGTGGGTGAGCAGTACTTC.

This clonotype came up many times. The chain uses TRBV9 and TRBJ2-7; D is tentatively TRBD1 or TRBD2 (5 bases each). The CDR3 runs to 15 residues. Between the trimmed V and J ends, which lost 0 bases and 1 base, there was a span of 11 bases. CDR1 is SGDLS, CDR2 YYNGEE, per germline. The CDR3 DNA reads TGTGCCAGCAGCGTAGACGGGACCGGGTCCTACGAGCAGTACTTC. The encoded protein is CASSVDGTGSYEQYF. The variable domain in full, with the rest retrieved from reference TRBV9 and TRBJ2-7, is DSGVTQTPKHLITATGQRVTLRCSPRSGDLSVYWYQQSLDQGLQFLIQYYNGEERAKGNILERFSAQQFPDLHSELNLSSLELGDSALYFCASSVDGTGSYEQYFGPGTRLTVT.

This clonotype occurred a few times. The gene calls are TRBV20-1 and TRBJ1-2; D might be TRBD1 (6 bases). V lost 4 bases and J 8 bases, leaving 14 bases between the germline ends. The CDR3 covers 12 residues. CDR1 and CDR2 (germline): DFQATT, SNEGSKA (reference sequence). In DNA form, the CDR3 reads TGCAGTGCTAATTCGGGGGCTGGAGGCTACACCTTC. The encoded protein is CSANSGAGGYTF.

The chain combines TRBV14 with TRBJ2-1; 12 bases fit TRBD2. The germline CDR1 and CDR2 sequences are SGHDN and FVKESK. The CDR3 contains 17 residues. With 0 bases clipped from V and 5 bases from J, the junction kept 5 bases outside the gene matches. The CDR3 DNA reads TGTGCCAGCAGCCAAGATTCCCGACTAGCGGGGGACAATGAGCAGTTCTTC. Translated, it gives CASSQDSRLAGDNEQFF. The entire variable domain, with the rest obtained from reference TRBV14 and TRBJ2-1, is as follows: EAGVTQFPSHSVIEKGQTVTLRCDPISGHDNLYWYRRVMGKEIKFLLHFVKESKQDESGMPNNRFLAERTGGTYSTLKVQPAELEDSGVYFCASSQDSRLAGDNEQFFGPGTRLTVL.

Worth noting for this clonotype: This may be a read error: a much more frequent sequence differs by one nucleotide. The rearrangement joins TRBV29-1 to TRBJ1-5; D unclear. In germline, CDR1 is SQVTM, CDR2 ANQGSEA. CDR3 length: 12 amino acids. CDR3 coding DNA: TGCAGCGTTGCCAATTCAGGTCAGCCCCTGCATTTT. It translates to CSVANSGQPLHF.

The gene calls are TRBV6-5 and TRBJ2-7, with 7 bases identical to TRBD1. From germline, CDR1 is MNHEY and CDR2 SVGAGI. V shed 6 bases and J 1 base; nucleotides not matched to a gene: 9. This CDR3 has 15 amino acids. The CDR3 DNA follows: TGTGCCAGCAGCTACGACAGGGTGAGGTCCTACGAGCAGTACTTC. Amino acid sequence: CASSYDRVRSYEQYF.

V usage is TRBV20-1 and J usage is TRBJ2-1, with 8 bases lining up with TRBD2. This CDR3 spans 14 amino acids. The ends lost 5 bases at V and 8 bases at J; junction bases unmatched: 11. Germline CDR1 and CDR2: DFQATT and SNEGSKA (reference sequence). CDR3 coding DNA: TGCAGTGCTCCGACCGGGACTAGATTCGATGAGCAGTTCTTC. Protein: CSAPTGTRFDEQFF.

This chain uses TRBV9 with TRBJ2-7; 12 positions match TRBD2. This CDR3 comprises 16 residues. Germline CDR1 SGDLS, CDR2 YYNGEE. J was trimmed by 4 bases and V by 0 bases; bases with no gene match: 5. CDR3 DNA: TGTGCCAGCAGCGTAGGTCTGACTAGCGGGAGTTACGAGCAGTACTTC. This codes for CASSVGLTSGSYEQYF. Variable domain in full (rest from reference TRBV9 and TRBJ2-7): DSGVTQTPKHLITATGQRVTLRCSPRSGDLSVYWYQQSLDQGLQFLIQYYNGEERAKGNILERFSAQQFPDLHSELNLSSLELGDSALYFCASSVGLTSGSYEQYFGPGTRLTVT.

The genes are TRBV7-2 and TRBJ2-5; D is tentatively TRBD1 or TRBD2 (6 bases each). The CDR3 has 16 amino acids. Trimming shortened V by 4 bases and J by 4 bases, and 19 bases separated the two germline ends. Germline CDR1 and CDR2: SGHTA and FQGNSA. The CDR3 loop is CASSSRWGQGGETQYF. Written as DNA, the CDR3 is TGTGCCAGCAGCTCTAGGTGGGGGCAGGGAGGAGAGACCCAGTACTTC. Full variable domain (rest looked up from reference TRBV7-2 and TRBJ2-5): GAGVSQSPSNKVTEKGKDVELRCDPISGHTALYWYRQSLGQGLEFLIYFQGNSAPDKSGLPSDRFSAERTGGSVSTLTIQRTQQEDSAVYLCASSSRWGQGGETQYFGPGTRLLVL.